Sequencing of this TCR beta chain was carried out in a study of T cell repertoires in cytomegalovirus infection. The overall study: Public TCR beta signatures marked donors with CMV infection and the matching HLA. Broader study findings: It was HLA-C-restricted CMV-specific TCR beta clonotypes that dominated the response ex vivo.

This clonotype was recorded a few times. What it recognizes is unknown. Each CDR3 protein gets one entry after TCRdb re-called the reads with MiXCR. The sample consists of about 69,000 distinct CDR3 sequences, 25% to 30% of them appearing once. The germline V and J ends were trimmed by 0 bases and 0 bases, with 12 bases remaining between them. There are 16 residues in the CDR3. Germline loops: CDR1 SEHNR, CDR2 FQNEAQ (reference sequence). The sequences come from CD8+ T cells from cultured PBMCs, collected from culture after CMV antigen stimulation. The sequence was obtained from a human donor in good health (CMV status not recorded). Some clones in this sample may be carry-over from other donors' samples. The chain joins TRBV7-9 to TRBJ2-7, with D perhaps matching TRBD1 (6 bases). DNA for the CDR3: TGTGCCAGCAGCTTAGCAACAGGGTTAAGCTCCTACGAGCAGTACTTC. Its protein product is CASSLATGLSSYEQYF. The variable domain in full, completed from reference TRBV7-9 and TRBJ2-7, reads DTGVSQNPRHKITKRGQNVTFRCDPISEHNRLYWYRQTLGQGPEFLTYFQNEAQLEKSRLLSDRFSAERPKGSFSTLEIQRTEQGDSAMYLCASSLATGLSSYEQYFGPGTRLTVT.